Sequencing of this T cell receptor beta chain was carried out in a study of blood T cell repertoires in COVID-19. This CDR3 is built from 14 residues. Trimming cost V 3 bases and J 7 bases; bases outside gene matches: 5. Germline V gives CDR1 LGHDT, CDR2 YNNKEL (reference sequence). Clones were sequenced by immunoSEQ multiplex PCR, and TCRdb holds only the in-frame ones, with some missing. Among some 10,000 clones listed, 88% were seen once. Material for sequencing was peripheral blood. The origin of this receptor is a human donor in a cohort sampled during active COVID-19. This chain connects TRBV3-1 (or the pseudogene TRBV3-2) to TRBJ1-1; 10 bases are shared with TRBD1. The CDR3 bases are TGTGCCAGCAGCCACCGGGACAGGGGCGGTGAAGCTTTCTTT. Encoded protein: CASSHRDRGGEAFF.